A selection of T cell receptor beta chains follows, all from one sample in a study of shared clonotypes between healthy human individuals. This table comes from immunoSEQ multiplex PCR, and its TCRdb copy is limited to in-frame clones, with some not included. Here the sample spans approximately 1.5 million clones, 98% being singletons. Sequencing was performed on naive CD4+ T cells sorted from blood. All receptors derive from a young man in good health. CDR3s include the opening cysteine and the closing phenylalanine or tryptophan. Fields, in order: D gene, J gene, V gene, CDR3 protein, CDR3 DNA. The D gene is left open where the match is weak.

-,TRBJ2-2,TRBV7-9,CASSSRVHTGELFF,TGTGCCAGCAGCAGCAGGGTGCACACCGGGGAGCTGTTTTTT
-,TRBJ2-7,TRBV28,CASSLPFSEQYF,TGTGCCAGCAGTTTACCTTTTAGCGAGCAGTACTTC
TRBD2,TRBJ2-2,TRBV7-2,CASRRGLAGGVAGELFF,TGTGCCAGCCGCCGGGGACTAGCGGGAGGGGTCGCCGGGGAGCTGTTTTTT
TRBD2,TRBJ2-2,TRBV10-2,CASSGLAGGSNTGELFF,TGCGCCAGCAGTGGACTAGCGGGAGGGAGCAACACCGGGGAGCTGTTTTTT
TRBD1,TRBJ2-7,TRBV19,CASSLRDRLYEQYF,TGTGCCAGTAGCCTCCGGGACAGACTTTACGAGCAGTACTTC
TRBD2,TRBJ2-7,TRBV7-9,CASRLASYEQYF,TGTGCCAGCAGACTAGCGTCCTACGAGCAGTACTTC
-,TRBJ2-1,TRBV28,CASTPTGYSGGNEQFF,TGTGCCAGCACCCCCACTGGGTACTCCGGGGGCAATGAGCAGTTCTTC
-,TRBJ2-7,TRBV28,CASSLSPVSYEQYF,TGTGCCAGCAGTTTATCCCCAGTCTCCTACGAGCAGTACTTC
-,TRBJ1-5,TRBV6-1,CASSLNQPQHF,TGTGCCAGCAGTCTAAATCAGCCCCAGCATTTT
-,TRBJ1-1,TRBV30,CAWSVLHNTEAFF,TGTGCCTGGAGTGTCCTCCATAACACTGAAGCTTTCTTT
-,TRBJ1-1,TRBV5-1,CASSLAGGASEAFF,TGCGCCAGCAGCTTGGCCGGAGGGGCCAGTGAAGCTTTCTTT
TRBD1,TRBJ1-4,TRBV29-1,CSVTGGPLKGLFF,TGCAGCGTAACAGGGGGTCCCCTGAAAGGCCTGTTTTTT
-,TRBJ2-7,TRBV7-2,CASSSQGSYEQYF,TGTGCCAGCAGCTCACAGGGCTCCTACGAGCAGTACTTC
TRBD2,TRBJ2-3,TRBV5-4,CASSRLAGGSTDTQYF,TGTGCCAGCAGCCGACTAGCGGGAGGGAGCACAGATACGCAGTATTTT
-,TRBJ2-2,TRBV11-2,CASSLDSGKNTGELFF,TGTGCCAGCAGCTTAGATTCCGGGAAGAACACCGGGGAGCTGTTTTTT
-,TRBJ1-1,TRBV30,CAWSPAEDTEAFF,TGTGCCTGGAGTCCCGCAGAGGACACTGAAGCTTTCTTT
-,TRBJ2-2,TRBV27,CASSLIPHRELFF,TGTGCCAGCAGTTTAATCCCCCACCGGGAGCTGTTTTTT